These 25 T cell receptor beta chains were all obtained from the same sample, sequenced in a study of blood T cells in healthy people across ages (dated by TCRdb to between 2014 and 2017). The library was generated by 5' RACE. The instrument given in TCRdb is Illumina HiSeq 2500. The second PCR ran for roughly 7 to 11 cycles and used a J-beta primer mix along with a sample-barcoded 5' primer. The public reads were reanalyzed by TCRdb: fastp trimming at Q25, MiXCR alignment, in-frame beta chains only. Entries that share a CDR3 protein sequence are merged under the most common genes and DNA. The sample includes 750,000 to 950,000 distinct CDR3 sequences, with roughly 24% observed a single time. Roughly 3.1% of the sample is held by the ten biggest clonotypes. The data also belong to a second study, concerning T cells of mothers and their children.

Input material: blood. The receptor source for this set is a boy aged 5-17 years in good health.

The chain links TRBV28 to TRBJ1-1; a weak D match, TRBD1 (5 bases). There are 14 residues in the CDR3. Per the germline V gene, CDR1 is MDHEN and CDR2 is SYDVKM. Trimming left V 6 bases short and J 0 bases short, with 11 bases between. The CDR3 DNA reads as TGTGCCAGCAGGTTCGGGGGTTTGAACACTGAAGCTTTCTTT. Protein: CASRFGGLNTEAFF.

V is TRBV6-5 and J is TRBJ1-4; maybe TRBD1 (6 bases). The germline V gene has CDR1 MNHEY and CDR2 SVGAGI. V was pared by 4 bases and J by 5 bases, with 8 bases between. The CDR3 contains 13 residues. The CDR3 nucleotides read TGTGCCAGCAGTTCGAGGGGGAATGAAAAACTGTTTTTT. It codes for CASSSRGNEKLFF.

This clonotype was detected only a few times. CDR3 region: CATSDPGLAGEETQYF. DNA for the CDR3: TGTGCCACCAGTGATCCGGGACTAGCGGGGGAAGAGACCCAGTACTTC. The chain links TRBV24-1 to TRBJ2-5; 14 bases map to TRBD2. Trimming took 3 bases from V and 3 from J; bases not matched to a gene: 2. Germline assignment: CDR1 KGHDR and CDR2 SFDVKD. The CDR3 consists of 16 residues.

This clonotype was detected a few times. V is TRBV19 and J is TRBJ1-1; D not certain. The CDR3 is 12 residues long. The V end was cut by 6 bases, the J end by 13 bases, with 18 bases between. Germline values: CDR1 LNHDA, CDR2 SQIVND (reference sequence). CDR3 in amino acids: CASRGRPSWSFF. The CDR3 DNA is TGTGCCAGTAGGGGCAGGCCCTCTTGGAGTTTCTTT.

Only a few counts were recorded for this clonotype. This chain joins TRBV21-1 and TRBJ2-7; no DNA check was done on the table's D call, TRBD2. TRBV21-1 is tagged as a pseudogene. The length of the CDR3 is 10 residues. The CDR3 DNA sequence: TGTGCCAGCCTGTATGGGCCCAGGTACTTC. It encodes CASLYGPRYF.

To note about this clonotype: One junction end does not reproduce the germline sequence, and a read error may be involved. The rearrangement links TRBV5-1 to TRBJ2-6; D is possibly TRBD1 or TRBD2 (5 bases each). Germline V gene data show CDR1 as SGHRS and CDR2 as YFSETQ. The CDR3 is made up of 15 amino acids. CDR3 nucleotide sequence: TGCGCCAGCGCTGAGGGCTTCTCTGGGGCCAACGTCCTGACCTTC. Amino acids: CASAEGFSGANVLTF.

Many counts were recorded for this clonotype. This rearrangement joins TRBV7-8 to TRBJ2-7; 7 bases agree with TRBD1. V shed 3 bases, J shed 1 base, and the junction held 12 bases outside the gene matches. Germline CDR1 is SGHVS and CDR2 is FQNEAQ. The CDR3 extends over 17 amino acids. DNA of the CDR3: TGTGCCAGCAGCTTCGGCGGGTGGGTCAGGGGGTCCTACGAGCAGTACTTC. Amino acids: CASSFGGWVRGSYEQYF.

J is TRBJ2-7 and V is TRBV6-1; D not resolved. The germline V gene encodes CDR1 MNHNS and CDR2 SASEGT. The ends were cut back, 3 bases at V and 2 bases at J, with 14 bases in the middle. This CDR3 has 15 amino acids. The CDR3 protein is CASSETPVGPYEQYF. CDR3 in DNA: TGTGCCAGCAGTGAGACGCCGGTCGGTCCCTACGAGCAGTACTTC.

Note on this clonotype: The junction differs from germline at one of its ends, possibly a read error. The rearrangement uses TRBV12-3 or TRBV12-4 and TRBJ2-7; D may be TRBD1 or TRBD2 (5 bases each). The CDR3 sequence is 13 residues long. This CDR3 reads CASTQGWGYEQYF. CDR3 nucleotide sequence: TGCGCCAGCACCCAGGGTTGGGGGTACGAGCAGTACTTC.

This clonotype has a handful of counts. The chain is built from TRBV27 and TRBJ2-5; D is uncertain. The DNA end favors TRBJ2-7, so the J call may be wrong. Germline CDR1 reads MNHEY; CDR2 reads SMNVEV (reference sequence). CDR3 length: 13 amino acids. Written as DNA, the CDR3 is TGTGCCAGCAGGGGGTACCCCTCCTACGAGCAGTACTTC. This sequence encodes CASRGYPSYEQYF.

The chain carries TRBV7-9 and TRBJ1-4, with unresolved D. The germline V and J ends were trimmed by 1 base and 8 bases, with 11 bases remaining between them. The germline CDR1 and CDR2 sequences are SEHNR and FQNEAQ (reference sequence). The CDR3 totals 14 residues. CDR3 in amino acids: CASSLVRKPEKLFF. The CDR3 DNA reads TGTGCCAGCAGCTTAGTCAGGAAACCCGAAAAACTGTTTTTT.

The genes are TRBV4-1 and TRBJ2-2; 9 bases line up with TRBD1. Germline trimming cut 1 base from V and 6 bases from J; bases unmatched to any gene: 3. CDR3 size: 15 residues. Per germline, CDR1 MGHRA and CDR2 YSYEKL. CDR3 in DNA: TGCGCCAGCAGCCAAGCAGACAGGGGGGCCGGGGAGCTGTTTTTT. It specifies CASSQADRGAGELFF.

This clonotype came up a few times. The chain recombines TRBV12-3 or TRBV12-4 with TRBJ1-4; weak D call: TRBD1 (6 bases). Between the trimmed V and J ends, which lost 7 bases and 4 bases, there was a span of 19 bases. This CDR3 has 16 amino acids. The CDR3 DNA follows: TGTGCCAGCACGCGGGGACCCAGGGGATTTAATGAAAAACTGTTTTTT. This encodes CASTRGPRGFNEKLFF.

This clonotype was found a few times. The V and J genes are TRBV3-1 and TRBJ1-5; maybe TRBD1 (5 bases). The V end was cut by 1 base, the J end by 0 bases, with 7 bases between. The V gene's germline CDR1 is LGHDT and CDR2 YNNKEL (reference sequence). The length of the CDR3 is 15 residues. The CDR3 sequence is CASSQGDPSNQPQHF. The CDR3 DNA reads TGTGCCAGCAGCCAAGGGGACCCTAGCAATCAGCCCCAGCATTTT.

The gene calls are TRBV7-3 and TRBJ2-5, with 9 bases that match TRBD2. The DNA end is more similar to TRBJ2-1, so the J call may be wrong. Germline CDR1 reads SGHTA; CDR2 reads FQGTGA. The CDR3 runs 16 residues. CDR3 loop: CASSLSSGGNRNEQFF. The CDR3 DNA is TGTGCCAGCAGCTTATCAAGCGGGGGGAATAGGAATGAGCAGTTCTTC.

This clonotype was observed a few times. The chain combines TRBV29-1 with TRBJ2-2; D is undetermined. V lost 8 bases to trimming and J lost 8 bases, with 18 bases between them. The CDR3 has 13 residues. Germline CDR1 reads SQVTM; CDR2 reads ANQGSEA. DNA for the CDR3: TGCAGCACTTACGTTTTGGCCGGAGGGGAGCTGTTTTTT. Its translation is CSTYVLAGGELFF.

There are a few counts of this clonotype. This chain uses TRBV28 with TRBJ1-6; no definite D call. In germline, CDR1 is MDHEN, CDR2 SYDVKM. The CDR3 is 12 amino acids. V lost 6 bases and J lost 6, with 6 bases in between. The CDR3: CASSSANSPLHF. In DNA form, the CDR3 reads TGTGCCAGCAGCTCCGCTAATTCACCCCTCCACTTT.

The V gene is TRBV14, the J gene TRBJ1-1, with D hard to call. CDR1 is SGHDN and CDR2 is FVKESK in the germline V gene. Deletions cut 1 base from V and 1 base from J, with 19 bases between. The CDR3 runs 18 residues. The CDR3 region is CASSQGIFADIENTEAFF. The CDR3 nucleotides are TGTGCCAGCAGCCAAGGGATCTTTGCAGACATAGAGAACACTGAAGCTTTCTTT.

This clonotype was counted ten times or more. V and J are TRBV20-1 and TRBJ2-3; D unclear. Trimming stripped 0 bases from V and 0 bases from J, with 10 bases between. The germline V gene has CDR1 DFQATT and CDR2 SNEGSKA (reference sequence). This CDR3 is 15 amino acids long. The CDR3 nucleotides read TGCAGTGCTAGAGATCGCGTCAAAAGCACAGATACGCAGTATTTT. The encoded protein is CSARDRVKSTDTQYF.

The chain carries TRBV6-5 and TRBJ2-5; 12 bases agree with TRBD2. J gave up 6 bases and V 0 bases, and 8 bases lay outside the gene matches. Looked up from germline, CDR1 is MNHEY and CDR2 is SVGAGI. The CDR3 totals 17 residues. The CDR3 sequence: CASSYSRLAGGPKTQYF. The CDR3 nucleotides read TGTGCCAGCAGTTACTCTCGGCTAGCGGGGGGGCCGAAGACCCAGTACTTC.

The sample holds many counts of this clonotype. The rearrangement uses TRBV12-3 or TRBV12-4 and TRBJ2-5; D not resolved. The CDR3 length is 13 residues. V lost 2 bases, J lost 2 bases, and 6 bases lay in between. The CDR3 region is CASSLMLQETQYF. The CDR3 DNA follows: TGTGCCAGCAGTTTAATGCTACAAGAGACCCAGTACTTC.

The chain couples TRBV14 to TRBJ2-5; 8 bases are a match to TRBD2. The J call may be incorrect, as the DNA end agrees better with TRBJ2-7. Germline CDR1 is SGHDN and CDR2 is FVKESK. CDR3 length: 15 residues. In DNA, the CDR3 is TGTGCCAGCAGCCAAAGTATGGTACTAGCGGTCGAGCAGTACTTC. Its protein product is CASSQSMVLAVEQYF.

The gene calls are TRBV28 and TRBJ2-5, with 9 bases that match TRBD1. V gave up 6 bases and J gave up 5 bases; unmatched junction bases: 10. Germline V gene sequence: CDR1 MDHEN, CDR2 SYDVKM. This CDR3 comprises 15 residues. CDR3 protein: CASRYSGTGFETQYF. CDR3 sequence (DNA): TGTGCCAGCAGATATTCCGGGACAGGGTTCGAGACCCAGTACTTC.

The CDR3 spells CASSHPRRGRVDEQFF. CDR3 bases: TGCGCCAGCAGCCACCCACGAAGGGGAAGGGTGGATGAGCAGTTCTTC. The chain has TRBV5-1 and TRBJ2-1; tentatively, D is TRBD1 (5 bases). Deletions cut 4 bases from V and 8 bases from J, with 22 bases between. The CDR3 spans 16 residues. The V gene's germline CDR1 is SGHRS and CDR2 YFSETQ.

As regards this clonotype: A read error may account for a junction end that differs from germline. The chain couples TRBV6-5 to TRBJ2-2, with D tentatively TRBD2 (5 bases). Germline V gene sequence: CDR1 MNHEY, CDR2 SVGAGI. This CDR3 has 15 residues. This CDR3 is CATSRRPANTGELFF. The CDR3, as DNA: TGTGCCACCAGTAGGAGGCCCGCGAACACCGGGGAGCTGTTTTTT.